The 2 T cell receptor beta chains reported below all come from one sample, sequenced in a study of vaccination and CD4 T cells after COVID-19. Documented treatment: roughly 10-day PBMC culture with coronavirus spike peptide pools or control peptides (ViraFEST assay). No antigens are known for them. The Oncomine TCR Beta short-read assay sequenced DNA from cultured CD4+ T cells. TCRdb reprocessed the PCR reads with MiXCR, giving one entry per CDR3 protein. The sample lists under 4,500 distinct CDR3 sequences; 21% were seen once. The sequencing input was CD4+ T cells from blood, cultured in vitro. The receptors come from a human donor who had recovered from COVID-19.

This clonotype was detected only a few times. The chain joins TRBV11-2 to TRBJ2-3; tentative D call: TRBD2 (7 bases). There are 16 residues in the CDR3. V was shortened by 5 bases and J by 3 bases, with 18 bases between the two germline ends. Looked up from germline, CDR1 is SGHAT and CDR2 is FQNNGV. Written as DNA, the CDR3 is TGTGCCAGCAGCCCCCTGGGGGGGCGGGGGACAGATACGCAGTATTTT. Translated, it gives CASSPLGGRGTDTQYF.

The chain uses TRBV30 and TRBJ2-7; 9 positions agree with TRBD2. Germline CDR1 and CDR2: GTSNPN and SVGIG (reference sequence). The junction had 8 bases not matched to a gene; V was cut back by 2 bases and J by 0 bases. The CDR3 is 16 residues long. The CDR3 loop is CAWSRTRLAASYEQYF. The DNA of the CDR3 is TGTGCCTGGAGTAGAACCCGACTAGCGGCCTCCTACGAGCAGTACTTC.